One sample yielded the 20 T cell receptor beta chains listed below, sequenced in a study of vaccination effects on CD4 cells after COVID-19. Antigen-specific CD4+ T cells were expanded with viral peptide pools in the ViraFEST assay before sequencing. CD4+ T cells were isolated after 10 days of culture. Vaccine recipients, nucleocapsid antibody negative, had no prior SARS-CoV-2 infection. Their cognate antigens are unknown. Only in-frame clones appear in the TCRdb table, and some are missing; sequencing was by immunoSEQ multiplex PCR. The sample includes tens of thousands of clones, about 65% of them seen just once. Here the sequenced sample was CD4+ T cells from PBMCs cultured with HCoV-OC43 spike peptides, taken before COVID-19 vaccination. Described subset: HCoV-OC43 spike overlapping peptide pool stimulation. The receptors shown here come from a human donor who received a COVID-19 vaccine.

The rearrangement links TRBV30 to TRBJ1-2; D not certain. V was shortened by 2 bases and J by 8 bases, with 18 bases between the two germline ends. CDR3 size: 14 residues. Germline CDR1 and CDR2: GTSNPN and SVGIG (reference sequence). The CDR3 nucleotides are TGTGCCTGGAGTAAAGGACCCTCTTCTCGGGGCTACACCTTC. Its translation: CAWSKGPSSRGYTF. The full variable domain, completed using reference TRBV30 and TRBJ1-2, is SQTIHQWPATLVQPVGSPLSLECTVEGTSNPNLYWYRQAAGRGLQLLFYSVGIGQISSEVPQNLSASRPQDRQFILSSKKLLLSDSGFYLCAWSKGPSSRGYTFGSGTRLTVV.

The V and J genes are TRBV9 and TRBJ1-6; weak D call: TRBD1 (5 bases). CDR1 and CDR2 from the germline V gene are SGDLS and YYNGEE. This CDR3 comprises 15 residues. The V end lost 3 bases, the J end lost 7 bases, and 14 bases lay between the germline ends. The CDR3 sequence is CASSARQGGNSPLHF. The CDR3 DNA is TGTGCCAGCAGCGCCCGGCAGGGTGGGAATTCACCCCTCCACTTT.

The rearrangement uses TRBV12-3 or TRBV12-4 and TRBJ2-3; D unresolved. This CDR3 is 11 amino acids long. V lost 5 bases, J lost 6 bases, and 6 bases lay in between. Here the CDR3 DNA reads TGTGCCAGCAGTCTGGTGGATACGCAGTATTTT. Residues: CASSLVDTQYF.

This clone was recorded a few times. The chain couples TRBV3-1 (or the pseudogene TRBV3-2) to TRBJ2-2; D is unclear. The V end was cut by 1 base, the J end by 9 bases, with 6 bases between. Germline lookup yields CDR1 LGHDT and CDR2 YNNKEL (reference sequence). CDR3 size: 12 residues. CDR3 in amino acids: CASSQGIRELFF. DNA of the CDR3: TGTGCCAGCAGCCAAGGTATCCGGGAGCTGTTTTTT.

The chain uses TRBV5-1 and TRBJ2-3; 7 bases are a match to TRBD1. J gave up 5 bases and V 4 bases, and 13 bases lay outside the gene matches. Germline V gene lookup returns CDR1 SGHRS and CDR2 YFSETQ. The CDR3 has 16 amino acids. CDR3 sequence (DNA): TGCGCCAGCAGCGCATCGAAGGGGGCCCCGGGAGATACGCAGTATTTT. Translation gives CASSASKGAPGDTQYF. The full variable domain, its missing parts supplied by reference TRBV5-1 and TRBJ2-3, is KAGVTQTPRYLIKTRGQQVTLSCSPISGHRSVSWYQQTPGQGLQFLFEYFSETQRNKGNFPGRFSGRQFSNSRSEMNVSTLELGDSALYLCASSASKGAPGDTQYFGPGTRLTVL.

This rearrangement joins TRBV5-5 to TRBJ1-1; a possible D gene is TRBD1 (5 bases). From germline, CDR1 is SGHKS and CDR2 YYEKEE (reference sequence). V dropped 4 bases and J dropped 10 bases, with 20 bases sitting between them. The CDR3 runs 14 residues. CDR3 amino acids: CASSADGQGSAAFF. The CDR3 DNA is TGTGCCAGCAGCGCGGACGGTCAGGGAAGCGCAGCTTTCTTT.

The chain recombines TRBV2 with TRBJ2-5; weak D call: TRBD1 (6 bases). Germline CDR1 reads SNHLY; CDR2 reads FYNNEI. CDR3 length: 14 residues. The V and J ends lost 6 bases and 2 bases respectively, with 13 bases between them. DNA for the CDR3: TGTGCCAGCAGCCCTTTGACAGGACAAGAGACCCAGTACTTC. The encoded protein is CASSPLTGQETQYF.

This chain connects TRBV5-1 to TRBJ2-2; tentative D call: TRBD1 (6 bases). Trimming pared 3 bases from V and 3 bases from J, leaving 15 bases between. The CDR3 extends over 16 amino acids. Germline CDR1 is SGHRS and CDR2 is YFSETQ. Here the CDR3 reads CASSYSGTGYTGELFF. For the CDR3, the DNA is TGCGCCAGCAGCTACTCCGGCACAGGGTACACCGGGGAGCTGTTTTTT.

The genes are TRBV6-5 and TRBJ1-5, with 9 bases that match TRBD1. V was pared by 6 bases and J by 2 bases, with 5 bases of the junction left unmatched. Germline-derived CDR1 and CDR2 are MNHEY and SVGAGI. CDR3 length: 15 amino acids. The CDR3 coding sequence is TGTGCCAGCAGCCTTCGGACAGGGGGCAATCAGCCCCAGCATTTT. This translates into CASSLRTGGNQPQHF.

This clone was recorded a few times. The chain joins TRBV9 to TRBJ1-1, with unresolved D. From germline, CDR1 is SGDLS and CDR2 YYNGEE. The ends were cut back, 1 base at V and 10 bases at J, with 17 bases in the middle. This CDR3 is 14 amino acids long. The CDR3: CASSVRSRPDPAFF. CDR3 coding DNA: TGTGCCAGCAGCGTACGGTCCAGACCTGATCCAGCTTTCTTT.

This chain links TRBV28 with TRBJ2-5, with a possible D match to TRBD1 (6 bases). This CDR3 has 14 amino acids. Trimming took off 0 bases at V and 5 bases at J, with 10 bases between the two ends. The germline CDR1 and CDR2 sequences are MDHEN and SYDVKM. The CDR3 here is CASSLWGARETQYF. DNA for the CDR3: TGTGCCAGCAGTTTATGGGGGGCGCGGGAGACCCAGTACTTC.

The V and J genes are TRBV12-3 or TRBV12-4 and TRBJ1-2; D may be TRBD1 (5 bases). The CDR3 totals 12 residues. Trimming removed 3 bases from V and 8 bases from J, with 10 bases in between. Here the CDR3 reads CASSFSGRGYTF. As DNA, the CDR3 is TGTGCCAGCAGTTTTTCGGGGCGCGGCTACACCTTC.

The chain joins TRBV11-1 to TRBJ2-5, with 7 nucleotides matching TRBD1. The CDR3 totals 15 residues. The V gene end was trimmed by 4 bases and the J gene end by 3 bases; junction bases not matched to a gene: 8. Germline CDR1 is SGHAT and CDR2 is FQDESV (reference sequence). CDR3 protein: CASSYRQTGKETQYF. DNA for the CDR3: TGTGCCAGCAGCTACCGGCAGACAGGGAAAGAGACCCAGTACTTC.

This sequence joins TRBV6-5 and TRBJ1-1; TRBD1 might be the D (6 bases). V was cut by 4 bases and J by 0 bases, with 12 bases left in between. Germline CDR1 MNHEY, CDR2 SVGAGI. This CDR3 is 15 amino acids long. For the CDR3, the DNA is TGTGCCAGCAGTTTGACAGGTCATATGAACACTGAAGCTTTCTTT. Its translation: CASSLTGHMNTEAFF.

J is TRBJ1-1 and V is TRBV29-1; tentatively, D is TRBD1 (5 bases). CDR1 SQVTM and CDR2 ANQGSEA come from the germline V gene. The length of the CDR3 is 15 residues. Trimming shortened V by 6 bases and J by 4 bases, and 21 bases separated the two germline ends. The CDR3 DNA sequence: TGCAGCGTCCTACTGAATTACGGGGCCGGCACTGAAGCTTTCTTT. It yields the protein CSVLLNYGAGTEAFF.

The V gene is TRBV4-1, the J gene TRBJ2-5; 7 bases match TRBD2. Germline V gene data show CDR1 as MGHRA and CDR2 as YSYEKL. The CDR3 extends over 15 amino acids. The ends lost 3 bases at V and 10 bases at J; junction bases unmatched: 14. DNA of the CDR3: TGCGCCAGCAGCCAGATACCGGGACTACTCCCGCACCAGTACTTC. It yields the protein CASSQIPGLLPHQYF.

CDR3 nucleotides: TGCGCCAGCAGCCACCACACCCCGTCGCGGAGAGGGGCTAACTATGGCTACACCTTC. Translating it yields CASSHHTPSRRGANYGYTF. V is TRBV4-3 and J is TRBJ1-2; TRBD1 might be the D (5 bases). The germline CDR1 and CDR2 sequences are LGHNA and YSLEER. The CDR3 length is 19 residues. The germline V and J ends were trimmed by 3 bases and 0 bases, with 23 bases remaining between them.

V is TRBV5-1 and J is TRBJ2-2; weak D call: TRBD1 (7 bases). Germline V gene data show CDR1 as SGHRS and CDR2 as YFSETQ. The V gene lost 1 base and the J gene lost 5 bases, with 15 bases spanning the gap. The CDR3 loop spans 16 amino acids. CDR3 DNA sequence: TGCGCCAGCAGCTTGATCCCCAGGGGGAGGACCGGGGAGCTGTTTTTT. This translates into CASSLIPRGRTGELFF. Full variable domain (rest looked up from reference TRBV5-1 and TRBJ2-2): KAGVTQTPRYLIKTRGQQVTLSCSPISGHRSVSWYQQTPGQGLQFLFEYFSETQRNKGNFPGRFSGRQFSNSRSEMNVSTLELGDSALYLCASSLIPRGRTGELFFGEGSRLTVL.

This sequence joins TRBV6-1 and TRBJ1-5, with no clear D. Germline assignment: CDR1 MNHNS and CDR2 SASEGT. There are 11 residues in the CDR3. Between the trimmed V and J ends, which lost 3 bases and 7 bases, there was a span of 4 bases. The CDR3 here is CASSDGQPQHF. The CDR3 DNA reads TGTGCCAGCAGTGATGGACAGCCCCAGCATTTT.

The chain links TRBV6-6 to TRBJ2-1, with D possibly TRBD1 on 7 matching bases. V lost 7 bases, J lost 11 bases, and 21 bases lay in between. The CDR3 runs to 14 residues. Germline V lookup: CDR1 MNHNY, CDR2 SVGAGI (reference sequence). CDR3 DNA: TGTGCCAGCACCCCGGGGGAAGGGGGCGTAAAGCAGTTCTTC. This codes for CASTPGEGGVKQFF.